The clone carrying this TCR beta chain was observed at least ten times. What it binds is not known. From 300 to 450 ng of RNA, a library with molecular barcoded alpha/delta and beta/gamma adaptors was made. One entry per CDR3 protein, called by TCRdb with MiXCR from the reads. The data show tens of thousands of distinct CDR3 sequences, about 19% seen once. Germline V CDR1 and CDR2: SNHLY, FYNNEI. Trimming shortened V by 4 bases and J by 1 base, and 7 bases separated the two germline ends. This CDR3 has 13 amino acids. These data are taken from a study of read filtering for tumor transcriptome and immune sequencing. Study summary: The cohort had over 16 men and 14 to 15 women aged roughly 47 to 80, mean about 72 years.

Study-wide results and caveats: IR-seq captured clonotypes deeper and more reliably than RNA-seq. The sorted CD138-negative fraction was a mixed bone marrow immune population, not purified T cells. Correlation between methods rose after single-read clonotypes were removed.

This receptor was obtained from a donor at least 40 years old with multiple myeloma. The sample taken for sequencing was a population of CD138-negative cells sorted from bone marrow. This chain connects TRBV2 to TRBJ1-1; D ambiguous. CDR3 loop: CASSGRANTEAFF. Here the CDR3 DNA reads TGTGCCAGCAGTGGGAGGGCGAACACTGAAGCTTTCTTT.